This is a list of T cell receptor beta chains from one sample in a study of vaccination effects on CD4 cells after COVID-19. Profiled with immunoSEQ multiplex PCR; TCRdb holds only in-frame clones, not every one. The sample has some 39,000 clones, more than 75% seen once; the top ten hold less than 3.5%. Which antigens these TCRs recognize remains unknown. The specimen was CD4+ T cells from PBMCs cultured without peptide, collected before COVID-19 vaccination. The receptor source for this set is a human donor who received a COVID-19 vaccine. Each CDR3 is given with its conserved first and last residue. Each record gives: clone size, V gene, J gene, D gene, CDR3 DNA, CDR3 protein. The D gene is left open where the match is weak. Not every row has a clone size; where given, it reads once, few, many or a size class.

-	TRBV29-1	TRBJ2-3	-	TGCAGCGTTCTATCAGGGTTTAGCACAGATACGCAGTATTTT	CSVLSGFSTDTQYF
-	TRBV30	TRBJ1-2	-	TGTGCCTGGAGTTTCAGGGCGAATGGCTACACCTTC	CAWSFRANGYTF
-	TRBV7-7	TRBJ2-2	-	TGTGCCAGCAGCTCCCTGAGTGGTGGCGGGGAGCTGTTTTTT	CASSSLSGGGELFF
-	TRBV5-4	TRBJ1-2	TRBD1	TGTGCCAGCAGCTTGCAGGGGGCGTCTGGCTACACCTTC	CASSLQGASGYTF
once	TRBV5-5	TRBJ2-5	-	TGTGCCAGCAGCTTGGTTCCAGGGGTAGGGATAGAGACCCAGTACTTC	CASSLVPGVGIETQYF
-	TRBV2	TRBJ1-2	-	TGTGCCAGCACCAGTTTAGGGGGGCTCAATGGCTACACCTTC	CASTSLGGLNGYTF
once	TRBV6-4	TRBJ2-5	-	TGTGCCAGCAGACACCTTGTCCAGCCAAGTGGGACCCAGTACTTC	CASRHLVQPSGTQYF
-	TRBV6-4	TRBJ1-1	TRBD1	TGTGCCAGCAGAGTAAACAGGGGGAACACTGAAGCTTTCTTT	CASRVNRGNTEAFF
-	TRBV11-2	TRBJ2-1	-	TGTGCCAGCAGCTATGAGGGGAGCTCCTACAATGAGCAGTTCTTC	CASSYEGSSYNEQFF
-	TRBV24-1	TRBJ1-4	TRBD1	TGTGCCACCAGTGATACGACAGGGGGAGGTGAAAAACTGTTTTTT	CATSDTTGGGEKLFF
-	TRBV7-2	TRBJ2-5	-	TGTGCCAGCAGCTTAGCGCGGGAGACCCAGTACTTC	CASSLARETQYF
-	TRBV6-1	TRBJ1-3	-	TGTGCCAGCAGTGAAGGCCGACAGGACTCTGGAAACACCATATATTTT	CASSEGRQDSGNTIYF
-	TRBV5-1	TRBJ2-1	TRBD2	TGCGCCAGCAGCCGGCCGTCTAGCGGGGGGGCACCCAATGAGCAGTTCTTC	CASSRPSSGGAPNEQFF
-	TRBV7-2	TRBJ1-5	-	TGTGCCAGCAGCTTCCCGGGACGCAATCAGCCCCAGCATTTT	CASSFPGRNQPQHF
-	TRBV7-5	TRBJ1-1	-	TGTGCCAGAAGCACAGGCCGTTTGGGGGTGAACACTGAAGCTTTCTTT	CARSTGRLGVNTEAFF
-	TRBV4-2	TRBJ2-3	TRBD2	TGTGCCAGCAGCACCAGGACTAGCGGAACCACAGATACGCAGTATTTT	CASSTRTSGTTDTQYF
-	TRBV19	TRBJ2-1	TRBD2	TGTGCCAGTTCATGGACTAGCGGTGGGAATGAGCAGTTCTTC	CASSWTSGGNEQFF
-	TRBV7-2	TRBJ1-1	-	TGTGCCAGCAGCTCCGGACCTGGGGGGAGCACTGAAGCTTTCTTT	CASSSGPGGSTEAFF
-	TRBV3-1/TRBV3-2	TRBJ2-3	-	TGTGCCAGCACTGAGAGGGTTAGCACAGATACGCAGTATTTT	CASTERVSTDTQYF
-	TRBV7-2	TRBJ1-2	TRBD1	TGTGCCAGCAGCTTAGGCTCCCAGGGGGGTGGCGGCTACACCTTC	CASSLGSQGGGGYTF
-	TRBV24-1	TRBJ2-2	TRBD1	TGTGCCACCAGTAATCCCCCCTGGGACAGTATCACCGGGGAGCTGTTTTTT	CATSNPPWDSITGELFF
-	TRBV19	TRBJ1-1	-	TGTGCCAGTAGTGATGAACAGGGTCTTGGTGACACTGAAGCTTTCTTT	CASSDEQGLGDTEAFF
-	TRBV18	TRBJ1-6	TRBD1	TGTGCCAGCTCACCAATGACAGGGGGCACTTCACCCCTCCACTTT	CASSPMTGGTSPLHF
-	TRBV5-1	TRBJ1-5	TRBD1	TGCGCCAGCAGCTTGGATCAGGGGGAAAGTCAGCCCCAGCATTTT	CASSLDQGESQPQHF
-	TRBV24-1	TRBJ1-1	-	TGTGCCACCAGTGCCTCTGACAGTTTGAACACTGAAGCTTTCTTT	CATSASDSLNTEAFF
-	TRBV10-3	TRBJ2-3	-	TGTGCCATCAGTGTGGGAACTAGCACAGATACGCAGTATTTT	CAISVGTSTDTQYF
-	TRBV4-3	TRBJ2-2	-	TGCGCCAGCAGCCAGCTGGGGGGAAATACCGGGGAGCTGTTTTTT	CASSQLGGNTGELFF
-	TRBV29-1	TRBJ1-4	-	TGCAGCGTTGCTTTGACCGTGACGAATGAAAAACTGTTTTTT	CSVALTVTNEKLFF
-	TRBV10-3	TRBJ1-1	-	TGTGCCATCAGTGAGTCTGGATTTGGGAACACTGAAGCTTTCTTT	CAISESGFGNTEAFF
-	TRBV5-1	TRBJ2-1	-	TGCGCCAGCAGCCCTTTCCTTAACAATGAGCAGTTCTTC	CASSPFLNNEQFF
-	TRBV5-1	TRBJ2-5	TRBD2	TGCGCCAGCAGCTTGGCCCGGGGGGGGGAGACCCAGTACTTC	CASSLARGGETQYF
-	TRBV5-1	TRBJ1-6	-	TGCGCCAGCAGCTGGGACAAAGACAATTCACCCCTCCACTTT	CASSWDKDNSPLHF
-	TRBV7-2	TRBJ1-1	-	TGTGCCAGCAGCTATGGACAGCTAGCTAAATGGACTGAAGCTTTCTTT	CASSYGQLAKWTEAFF
-	TRBV12-5	TRBJ1-5	-	TGTGCTAGTGGTTTGGGCCTAAATCAGCCCCAGCATTTT	CASGLGLNQPQHF
-	TRBV18	TRBJ2-3	-	TGTGCCAGCTCACCGAGGGGTGCAGATACGCAGTATTTT	CASSPRGADTQYF
-	TRBV12-3/TRBV12-4	TRBJ2-5	-	TGTGCCAGCAGTTCCGGGGCTCAAGAGACCCAGTACTTC	CASSSGAQETQYF
-	TRBV24-1	TRBJ2-5	TRBD1	TGTGCCACCAGTGATTTAGGGCAGGGGGTGAAGACCCAGTACTTC	CATSDLGQGVKTQYF
-	TRBV6-1	TRBJ1-5	-	TGTGCCAGCAGTGAAATGGGGGGATGGAATCAGCCCCAGCATTTT	CASSEMGGWNQPQHF
-	TRBV27	TRBJ1-5	-	TGTGCCAGCAGTTTATCCCAGTACAATCAGCCCCAGCATTTT	CASSLSQYNQPQHF
once	TRBV20-1	TRBJ2-5	-	TGCAGTGCAGACAGCCAAGAGACCCAGTACTTC	CSADSQETQYF
-	TRBV10-3	TRBJ2-3	TRBD2	TGTGCCATCAGTGAGTACGGGACTAGCGGCACAGATACGCAGTATTTT	CAISEYGTSGTDTQYF
once	TRBV5-1	TRBJ2-1	-	TGCGCCAGCAGCTTGGTACAGGGTTCTTACAATGAGCAGTTCTTC	CASSLVQGSYNEQFF
few	TRBV7-3	TRBJ1-2	TRBD1	TGTGCCAGCAGCGGATACCGGGACAGGGGCGACTACAACTATGGCTACACCTTC	CASSGYRDRGDYNYGYTF
-	TRBV11-2	TRBJ2-3	TRBD2	TGTGCCAGCAGCCCCCGGACTAGCGGGGGCACAGATACGCAGTATTTT	CASSPRTSGGTDTQYF
-	TRBV5-8	TRBJ2-3	-	TGTGCCAGCCCCTGGGGGGGGCTTGGCACAGATACGCAGTATTTT	CASPWGGLGTDTQYF
-	TRBV18	TRBJ2-3	-	TGTGCCAGCTCACCATCTGCTAGCGGCACAGATACGCAGTATTTT	CASSPSASGTDTQYF
-	TRBV19	TRBJ2-2	-	TGTGCCAGTACCGACCAGGGGGGGAACACCGGGGAGCTGTTTTTT	CASTDQGGNTGELFF
-	TRBV2	TRBJ1-2	-	TGTGCCAGCAGTGCGGCCAGGGCGAATGGCTACACCTTC	CASSAARANGYTF
-	TRBV9	TRBJ2-5	-	TGTGCCAGCAGCGTAGCCGCCCGATGGGAGACCCAGTACTTC	CASSVAARWETQYF
-	TRBV3-1/TRBV3-2	TRBJ1-1	-	TGTGCCAGCAGCCAAGAACGCAGGTTAAACACTGAAGCTTTCTTT	CASSQERRLNTEAFF
-	TRBV3-1/TRBV3-2	TRBJ2-2	-	TGTGCCAGCAGCCAAGCCCGAGGGGTTACCGGGGAGCTGTTTTTT	CASSQARGVTGELFF
-	TRBV3-1/TRBV3-2	TRBJ2-5	-	TGTGCCAGCAGCCAAGAGATCCCTACCCTCCAAGAGACCCAGTACTTC	CASSQEIPTLQETQYF
-	TRBV7-2	TRBJ1-2	TRBD1	TGTGCCAGCAGTCCTAGGACAGGCTATGGCTACACCTTC	CASSPRTGYGYTF
-	TRBV5-1	TRBJ1-5	-	TGCGCCAGCAGCTTGGTGCCGGGGGCCAGCAATCAGCCCCAGCATTTT	CASSLVPGASNQPQHF